These 30 T cell receptor beta chains came from one sample sequenced in a study of blood T cell repertoires in COVID-19. Method: immunoSEQ multiplex PCR; TCRdb's copy keeps in-frame clones and lacks some. The sample consists of about 150,000 clones, around 80% of them appearing once. Sample: peripheral blood. All receptors derive from a man between 60 and 75 years old with acute or convalescent COVID-19.

The chain carries TRBV28 and TRBJ1-1; TRBD1 might be the D (6 bases). Trimming pared 7 bases from V and 4 bases from J, leaving 19 bases between. Per the germline V gene, CDR1 is MDHEN and CDR2 is SYDVKM. The length of the CDR3 is 15 residues. The CDR3 is CASTSGGGGSTEAFF. The CDR3 nucleotides read TGTGCCAGCACCTCTGGAGGGGGAGGGAGCACTGAAGCTTTCTTT. Supplemented by reference TRBV28 and TRBJ1-1, the full variable domain reads DVKVTQSSRYLVKRTGEKVFLECVQDMDHENMFWYRQDPGLGLRLIYFSYDVKMKEKGDIPEGYSVSREKKERFSLILESASTNQTSMYLCASTSGGGGSTEAFFGQGTRLTVV.

V gene TRBV4-2 combines with J gene TRBJ2-2, with D possibly being TRBD2 (6 bases). The CDR3 extends over 15 amino acids. V lost 4 bases to trimming and J lost 5 bases, with 14 bases between them. Germline lookup yields CDR1 LGHNA and CDR2 YNFKEQ. CDR3 residues: CASSPGGGRTGELFF. CDR3 bases: TGTGCCAGCAGCCCCGGTGGAGGGAGAACCGGGGAGCTGTTTTTT.

This clone was found once. The sample carries other DNA sequences with the same CDR3. The rearrangement uses TRBV6-6 and TRBJ1-6, with 8 bases fitting TRBD1. Germline CDR1 MNHNY, CDR2 SVGAGI (reference sequence). V was pared by 5 bases and J by 8 bases, with 8 bases of the junction left unmatched. The CDR3 sequence is 15 residues long. The CDR3 protein is CASSLDRGGYSPLHF. The CDR3 nucleotides read TGTGCCAGCAGTCTCGACAGGGGTGGTTATTCACCCCTCCACTTT.

The chain has TRBV7-9 and TRBJ1-1; 9 nucleotides align to TRBD1. Losses at the gene ends were 0 bases for V and 5 bases for J; bases not matched to a gene: 4. Germline lookup yields CDR1 SEHNR and CDR2 FQNEAQ (reference sequence). This CDR3 is built from 15 residues. This chain's CDR3 is CASSLADRGDTEAFF. CDR3 DNA: TGTGCCAGCAGCTTAGCGGACAGGGGAGATACTGAAGCTTTCTTT.

This clone occurred a few times. V is TRBV11-2 and J is TRBJ2-1; no definite D call. Between the trimmed V and J ends, which lost 4 bases and 5 bases, there was a span of 9 bases. The length of the CDR3 is 13 residues. Germline V CDR1 and CDR2: SGHAT, FQNNGV. The CDR3: CASSYRLHNEQFF. CDR3 DNA: TGTGCCAGCAGCTACCGACTCCACAATGAGCAGTTCTTC. The full variable domain, completed using reference TRBV11-2 and TRBJ2-1, is EAGVAQSPRYKIIEKRQSVAFWCNPISGHATLYWYQQILGQGPKLLIQFQNNGVVDDSQLPKDRFSAERLKGVDSTLKIQPAKLEDSAVYLCASSYRLHNEQFFGPGTRLTVL.

The chain links TRBV24-1 to TRBJ2-7, with 10 bases lining up with TRBD1. In germline, CDR1 is KGHDR, CDR2 SFDVKD. The V segment lost 7 bases and the J segment 4 bases; nucleotides outside the gene matches: 6. This CDR3 is built from 14 residues. The CDR3 DNA follows: TGTGCCACCAGAACCGGGACAGGGGTGTACGAGCAGTACTTC. This encodes CATRTGTGVYEQYF.

Only one count was recorded for this clone. The genes are TRBV15 and TRBJ1-4, with D maybe TRBD1 (6 bases). Trimming pared 5 bases from V and 4 bases from J, leaving 11 bases between. Germline V gene data show CDR1 as LNHNV and CDR2 as YYDKDF (reference sequence). CDR3 size: 14 residues. In nucleotides, the CDR3 is TGTGCCACCAGCCCCCGCAGGGGTAATGAAAAACTGTTTTTT. Protein: CATSPRRGNEKLFF.

This rearrangement joins TRBV7-2 to TRBJ1-2; unclear D gene. The CDR3 contains 14 residues. Germline V gene lookup returns CDR1 SGHTA and CDR2 FQGNSA. Trimming left V 7 bases short and J 0 bases short, with 12 bases between. DNA for the CDR3: TGTGCCAGCACTCCCCCCGGGGCTAACTATGGCTACACCTTC. Amino acid sequence: CASTPPGANYGYTF.

This clone was seen more than once but under ten times. V is TRBV2 and J is TRBJ2-7, with a weak D call TRBD1 (6 bases). V lost 1 base and J lost 3, with 13 bases in between. The CDR3 is 15 amino acids. CDR1 and CDR2 from the germline V gene are SNHLY and FYNNEI. The CDR3 DNA sequence: TGTGCCAGCAGTGAAGTGCAGGGGCTCTACTACGAGCAGTACTTC. Translation: CASSEVQGLYYEQYF.

The V call is TRBV4-2, the J call TRBJ1-1; TRBD1 aligns across 7 bases. The ends lost 1 base at V and 0 bases at J; junction bases unmatched: 2. Germline-derived CDR1 and CDR2 are LGHNA and YNFKEQ. This CDR3 spans 15 amino acids. The CDR3 is CASSQGDRLNTEAFF. CDR3 DNA: TGTGCCAGCAGCCAAGGGGACAGATTGAACACTGAAGCTTTCTTT.

The chain is built from TRBV25-1 and TRBJ2-7; D remains ambiguous. The CDR3 is 13 residues long. The V gene lost 5 bases and the J gene lost 4 bases, with 12 bases spanning the gap. The germline gives CDR1 MGHDK, CDR2 SYGVNS. CDR3 in amino acids: CASSPSPPYEQYF. CDR3 DNA: TGTGCCAGCAGTCCTTCCCCCCCGTACGAGCAGTACTTC.

The chain is built from TRBV5-1 and TRBJ2-5, with 10 nucleotides matching TRBD2. Unmatched junction bases numbered 5, after V lost 4 bases and J lost 2 bases. This CDR3 spans 15 amino acids. Germline V lookup: CDR1 SGHRS, CDR2 YFSETQ. In nucleotides, the CDR3 is TGCGCCAGCAGCCCGTCTAGCGGGGGACAAGAGACCCAGTACTTC. It yields the protein CASSPSSGGQETQYF.

The chain couples TRBV5-1 to TRBJ1-4, with a tentative D call TRBD1 (6 bases). The CDR3 covers 17 residues. V was cut by 0 bases and J by 0 bases, with 12 bases left in between. Looked up from germline, CDR1 is SGHRS and CDR2 is YFSETQ. DNA for the CDR3: TGCGCCAGCAGCTTGGGAGACAGGCATGCAACTAATGAAAAACTGTTTTTT. Translation gives CASSLGDRHATNEKLFF.

The rearrangement joins TRBV19 to TRBJ1-6; 8 nucleotides line up with TRBD1. CDR3 length equals 14 residues. Losses at the gene ends were 3 bases for V and 7 bases for J; bases not matched to a gene: 2. CDR1 and CDR2 (germline): LNHDA, SQIVND (reference sequence). CDR3 in amino acids: CASSIGTGNSPLHF. Written as DNA, the CDR3 is TGTGCCAGTAGTATCGGGACAGGAAATTCACCCCTCCACTTT.

This sequence joins TRBV19 and TRBJ2-7; the match to TRBD2 covers 7 bases. V shed 3 bases, J shed 2 bases, and the junction held 4 bases outside the gene matches. The CDR3 loop spans 14 amino acids. CDR1 and CDR2 (germline): LNHDA, SQIVND (reference sequence). CDR3 loop: CASSMASGPYEQYF. The CDR3 region has the DNA TGTGCCAGTAGTATGGCTAGCGGACCCTACGAGCAGTACTTC.

The V gene is TRBV3-1 (or the pseudogene TRBV3-2), the J gene TRBJ1-2, with D perhaps TRBD1 (6 bases). CDR3 length: 14 residues. Germline CDR1 LGHDT, CDR2 YNNKEL (reference sequence). Trimming cost V 6 bases and J 2 bases, with 13 bases left between them. The CDR3 here is CASRPQGSNYGYTF. The CDR3 DNA reads as TGTGCCAGCAGACCTCAGGGGAGCAACTATGGCTACACCTTC.

The rearrangement uses TRBV4-3 and TRBJ2-6; no reliable D call. Germline V lookup: CDR1 LGHNA, CDR2 YSLEER. Trimming shortened V by 0 bases and J by 4 bases, and 10 bases separated the two germline ends. CDR3 length: 16 residues. The CDR3 bases are TGCGCCAGCAGCCAAGATTTGGGCTCCGGGGCCAACGTCCTGACTTTC. Translation: CASSQDLGSGANVLTF.

The rearrangement links TRBV6-6 to TRBJ1-5; possible D gene TRBD1, 5 bases. Looked up from germline, CDR1 is MNHNY and CDR2 is SVGAGI (reference sequence). The ends were cut back, 5 bases at V and 0 bases at J, with 17 bases in the middle. CDR3 length: 17 amino acids. The CDR3 DNA sequence: TGTGCCAGCAGTCCCAACGGGGGGATCTATAGCAATCAGCCCCAGCATTTT. This translates into CASSPNGGIYSNQPQHF.

The gene calls are TRBV1 and TRBJ2-1; TRBD1 is taken as the D call from the table, unchecked against the DNA. TRBV1 is listed as a pseudogene. The CDR3 contains 13 residues. CDR3 sequence (DNA): TGCACCAGCAGCCAATACAGGGGTTGGGAGCAGTTCTTC. Protein: CTSSQYRGWEQFF.

This clone has just one count. The CDR3 sequence: CASSVRGQGGSEKLFF. CDR3 nucleotide sequence: TGTGCCAGCAGCGTAAGGGGACAGGGTGGTAGTGAAAAACTGTTTTTT. This rearrangement joins TRBV9 to TRBJ1-4, with 9 bases aligning to TRBD1. The CDR3 totals 16 residues. Losses at the gene ends were 1 base for V and 7 bases for J; bases not matched to a gene: 8. Germline CDR1 and CDR2: SGDLS and YYNGEE.

The CDR3 region has the DNA TGTGCCAGCAGCCCCCCCATGAACACTGAAGCTTTCTTT. It yields the protein CASSPPMNTEAFF. V and J are TRBV16 and TRBJ1-1; D call uncertain. Trimming shortened V by 4 bases and J by 0 bases, and 6 bases separated the two germline ends. The CDR3 sequence is 13 residues long. Germline V gene data show CDR1 as KGHSY and CDR2 as FQNENV. The full variable domain, in which reference TRBV16 and TRBJ1-1 provide the parts outside the CDR3, is GEEVAQTPKHLVRGEGQKAKLYCAPIKGHSYVFWYQQVLKNEFKFLISFQNENVFDETGMPKERFSAKCLPNSPCSLEIQATKLEDSAVYFCASSPPMNTEAFFGQGTRLTVV.

A remark on this clone: One end of the junction does not line up with germline, which may come from a read error. This sequence joins TRBV28 and TRBJ2-7, with D possibly being TRBD1 (6 bases). The CDR3 contains 10 residues. Germline CDR1 and CDR2: MDHEN and SYDVKM. CDR3 protein: CASGRNRESF. The CDR3 DNA is TGTGCCAGCGGACGGAACAGGGAGTCCTTC.

This clone was seen once. The sample contains more than one DNA sequence encoding this CDR3. The gene calls are TRBV4-3 and TRBJ2-3; TRBD2 is a possible D gene (5 bases). Trimming removed 0 bases at V and 0 bases at J, with 13 bases between. This CDR3 comprises 17 residues. The germline gives CDR1 LGHNA, CDR2 YSLEER. CDR3 coding DNA: TGCGCCAGCAGCCAAGAACCCCCGGGGTCTAGCACAGATACGCAGTATTTT. Encoded protein: CASSQEPPGSSTDTQYF.

This chain uses TRBV18 with TRBJ2-5, with D tentatively TRBD2 (5 bases). V lost 0 bases to trimming and J lost 7 bases, with 15 bases between them. Germline lookup yields CDR1 KGHSH and CDR2 LQKENI. The CDR3 covers 15 residues. The CDR3 loop is CASSPPSLREGTQYF. The CDR3 DNA reads TGTGCCAGCTCACCACCGTCCCTTCGGGAAGGGACCCAGTACTTC. The full variable domain, with the rest looked up from reference TRBV18 and TRBJ2-5, is NAGVMQNPRHLVRRRGQEARLRCSPMKGHSHVYWYRQLPEEGLKFMVYLQKENIIDESGMPKERFSAEFPKEGPSILRIQQVVRGDSAAYFCASSPPSLREGTQYFGPGTRLLVL.

V usage is TRBV28 and J usage is TRBJ1-3, with TRBD1 as a possible D gene (6 bases). CDR3 length equals 17 residues. With 2 bases removed from V and 0 bases from J, the gap between germline ends came to 14 bases. Germline V lookup: CDR1 MDHEN, CDR2 SYDVKM. The chain's CDR3 is CASSLTRARGSGNTIYF. The CDR3 nucleotides read TGTGCCAGCAGTTTAACCCGAGCCAGGGGCTCTGGAAACACCATATATTTT.

V and J are TRBV7-3 and TRBJ1-2; tentative D call: TRBD1 (5 bases). CDR1 is SGHTA, CDR2 FQGTGA, per germline. The CDR3 is 15 residues long. V gave up 2 bases and J gave up 6 bases, with 16 bases separating them. CDR3 DNA: TGTGCCAGCAGCTTAGAATCGCAGGGAAAGAATGGCTACACCTTC. As protein: CASSLESQGKNGYTF.

V is TRBV24-1 and J is TRBJ2-1; 12 bases are shared with TRBD1. With V trimmed by 4 bases and J by 4 bases, 7 bases remained unmatched. The CDR3 length is 17 residues. The germline V gene has CDR1 KGHDR and CDR2 SFDVKD. This chain's CDR3 is CATSEGRDRGLYNEQFF. As DNA, the CDR3 is TGTGCCACCAGTGAGGGCAGGGACAGGGGGCTTTACAATGAGCAGTTCTTC.

Here the CDR3 reads CASSQTGTNEKLFF. CDR3 nucleotide sequence: TGTGCCAGCAGCCAGACAGGGACTAATGAAAAACTGTTTTTT. This rearrangement joins TRBV4-2 to TRBJ1-4; 7 bases map to TRBD1. CDR1 and CDR2 (germline): LGHNA, YNFKEQ. The CDR3 is made up of 14 amino acids. V was clipped by 3 bases and J by 2 bases; unmatched bases: 0.

This clone was detected only once. This chain links TRBV19 with TRBJ1-5; 7 bases line up with TRBD1. Germline CDR1 reads LNHDA; CDR2 reads SQIVND (reference sequence). CDR3 size: 15 residues. The V gene end was trimmed by 6 bases and the J gene end by 6 bases; junction bases not matched to a gene: 11. As DNA, the CDR3 is TGTGCCAGTAGCGCCGGGACAGCCGGGAGTCAGCCCCAGCATTTT. Amino acids: CASSAGTAGSQPQHF.

V and J are TRBV7-2 and TRBJ2-1; perhaps TRBD2 as D (6 bases). Per the germline V gene, CDR1 is SGHTA and CDR2 is FQGNSA. The CDR3 has 15 amino acids. V lost 2 bases and J lost 7, with 15 bases in between. The CDR3: CASSLTRTLANEQFF. The DNA for the CDR3 is TGTGCCAGCAGCTTAACCCGGACCCTAGCGAATGAGCAGTTCTTC.